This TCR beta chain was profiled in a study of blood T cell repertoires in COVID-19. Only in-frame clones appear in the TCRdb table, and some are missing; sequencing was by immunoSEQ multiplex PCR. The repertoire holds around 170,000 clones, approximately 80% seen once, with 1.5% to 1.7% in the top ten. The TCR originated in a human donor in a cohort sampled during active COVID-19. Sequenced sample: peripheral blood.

The CDR3 region is CASGGHYEQYF. The CDR3, as DNA: TGTGCCTCAGGGGGACATTACGAGCAGTACTTC. The chain couples TRBV12-3 or TRBV12-4 to TRBJ2-7, with 7 bases identical to TRBD1. This CDR3 comprises 11 residues. With V trimmed by 11 bases and J by 4 bases, 5 bases remained unmatched.